This TCR beta chain is from a study of T cell responses to AZD1222 COVID-19 vaccine. The V end lost 4 bases, the J end lost 2 bases, and 15 bases lay between the germline ends. The CDR3 contains 16 residues. Germline V gene sequence: CDR1 LGHDT, CDR2 YNNKEL (reference sequence). Here immunoSEQ multiplex PCR was the method, and the copy in TCRdb shows in-frame clones only, minus some. The sample consists of 150,000 to 200,000 clones, 85% to 95% of them appearing once. The chain combines TRBV3-1 (or the pseudogene TRBV3-2) with TRBJ1-3; D is unclear. The source of this sequence is an adult who received the AZD1222 COVID-19 vaccine. This material consisted of peripheral blood, taken 28 days after the second AZD1222 dose. CDR3 coding DNA: TGTGCCAGCAGCCCCTATAGAGAGGAGGCTGGAAACACCATATATTTT. Its protein is CASSPYREEAGNTIYF.